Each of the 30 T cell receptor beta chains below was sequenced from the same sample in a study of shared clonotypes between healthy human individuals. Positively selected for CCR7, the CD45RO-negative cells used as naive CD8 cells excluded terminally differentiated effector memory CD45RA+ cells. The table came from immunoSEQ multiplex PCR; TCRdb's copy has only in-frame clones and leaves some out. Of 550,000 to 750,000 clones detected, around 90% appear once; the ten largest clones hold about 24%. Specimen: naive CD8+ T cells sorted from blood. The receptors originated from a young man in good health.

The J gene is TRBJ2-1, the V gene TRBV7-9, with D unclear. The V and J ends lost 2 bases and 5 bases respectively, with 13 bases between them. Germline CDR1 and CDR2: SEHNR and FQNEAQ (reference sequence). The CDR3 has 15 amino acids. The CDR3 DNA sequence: TGTGCCAGCAGCTTACTACCGTCACTCGACAATGAGCAGTTCTTC. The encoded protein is CASSLLPSLDNEQFF.

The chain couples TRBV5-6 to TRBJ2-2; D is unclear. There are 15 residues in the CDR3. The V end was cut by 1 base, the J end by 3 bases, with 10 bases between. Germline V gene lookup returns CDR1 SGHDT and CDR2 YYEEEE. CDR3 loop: CASSLSAGYTGELFF. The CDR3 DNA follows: TGTGCCAGCAGCTTGTCCGCAGGTTACACCGGGGAGCTGTTTTTT.

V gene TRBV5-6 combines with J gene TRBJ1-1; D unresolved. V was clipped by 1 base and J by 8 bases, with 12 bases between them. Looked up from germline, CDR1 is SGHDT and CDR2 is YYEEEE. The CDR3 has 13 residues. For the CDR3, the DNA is TGTGCCAGCAGCTTGTTCCCGCAGGACGAAGCTTTCTTT. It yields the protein CASSLFPQDEAFF. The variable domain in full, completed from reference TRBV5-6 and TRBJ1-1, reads DAGVTQSPTHLIKTRGQQVTLRCSPKSGHDTVSWYQQALGQGPQFIFQYYEEEERQRGNFPDRFSGHQFPNYSSELNVNALLLGDSALYLCASSLFPQDEAFFGQGTRLTVV.

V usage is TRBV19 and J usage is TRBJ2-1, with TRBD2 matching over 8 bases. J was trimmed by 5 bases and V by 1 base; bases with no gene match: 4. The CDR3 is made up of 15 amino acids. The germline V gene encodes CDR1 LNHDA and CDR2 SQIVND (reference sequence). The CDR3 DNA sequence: TGTGCCAGTAGTATAGTTTCGGGAGGGAACAATGAGCAGTTCTTC. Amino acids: CASSIVSGGNNEQFF. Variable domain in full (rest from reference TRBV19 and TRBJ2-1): DGGITQSPKYLFRKEGQNVTLSCEQNLNHDAMYWYRQDPGQGLRLIYYSQIVNDFQKGDIAEGYSVSREKKESFPLTVTSAQKNPTAFYLCASSIVSGGNNEQFFGPGTRLTVL.

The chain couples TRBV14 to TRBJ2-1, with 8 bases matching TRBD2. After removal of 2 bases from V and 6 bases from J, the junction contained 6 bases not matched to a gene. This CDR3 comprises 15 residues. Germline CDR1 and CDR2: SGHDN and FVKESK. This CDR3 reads CASSQLAGLFNEQFF. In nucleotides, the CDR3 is TGTGCCAGCAGCCAACTAGCGGGCTTGTTCAATGAGCAGTTCTTC.

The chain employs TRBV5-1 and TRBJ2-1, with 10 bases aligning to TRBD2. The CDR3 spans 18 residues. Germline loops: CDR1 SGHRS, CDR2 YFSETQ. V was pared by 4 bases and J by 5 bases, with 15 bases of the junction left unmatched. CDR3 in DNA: TGCGCCAGCAGCGCCCCCAAGGCTAGCGGGAGTAGCGACAATGAGCAGTTCTTC. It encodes CASSAPKASGSSDNEQFF.

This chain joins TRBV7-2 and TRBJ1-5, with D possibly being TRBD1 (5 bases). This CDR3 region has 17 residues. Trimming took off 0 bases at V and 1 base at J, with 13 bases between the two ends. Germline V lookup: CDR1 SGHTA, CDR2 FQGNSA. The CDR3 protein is CASSLAQGGSSNQPQHF. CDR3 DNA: TGTGCCAGCAGCTTAGCGCAGGGCGGGTCGAGCAATCAGCCCCAGCATTTT. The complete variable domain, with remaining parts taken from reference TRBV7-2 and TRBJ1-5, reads GAGVSQSPSNKVTEKGKDVELRCDPISGHTALYWYRQSLGQGLEFLIYFQGNSAPDKSGLPSDRFSAERTGGSVSTLTIQRTQQEDSAVYLCASSLAQGGSSNQPQHFGDGTRLSIL.

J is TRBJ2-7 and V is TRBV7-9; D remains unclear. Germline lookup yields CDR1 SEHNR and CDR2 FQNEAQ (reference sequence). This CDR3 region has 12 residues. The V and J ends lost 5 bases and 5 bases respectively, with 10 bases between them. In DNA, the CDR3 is TGTGCCAGCAGCCTGGACCGACACGAGCAGTACTTC. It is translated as CASSLDRHEQYF.

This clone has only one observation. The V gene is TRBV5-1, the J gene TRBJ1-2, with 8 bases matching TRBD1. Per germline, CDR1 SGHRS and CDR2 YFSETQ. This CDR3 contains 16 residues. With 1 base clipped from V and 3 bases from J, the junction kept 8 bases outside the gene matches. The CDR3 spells CASSLPGQGEDYGYTF. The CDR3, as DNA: TGCGCCAGCAGCTTGCCCGGACAGGGTGAGGACTATGGCTACACCTTC.

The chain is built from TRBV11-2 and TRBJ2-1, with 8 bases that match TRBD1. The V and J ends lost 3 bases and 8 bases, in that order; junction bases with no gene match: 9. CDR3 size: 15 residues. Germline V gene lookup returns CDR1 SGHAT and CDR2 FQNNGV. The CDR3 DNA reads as TGTGCCAGCAGCTTCTCAGCAGGGGGCTTGGATGAGCAGTTCTTC. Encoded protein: CASSFSAGGLDEQFF.

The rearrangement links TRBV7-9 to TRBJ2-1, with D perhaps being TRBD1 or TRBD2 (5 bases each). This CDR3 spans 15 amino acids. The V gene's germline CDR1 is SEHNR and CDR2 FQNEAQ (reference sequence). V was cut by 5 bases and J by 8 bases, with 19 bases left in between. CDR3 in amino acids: CASSRPGPVADEQFF. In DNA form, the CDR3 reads TGTGCCAGCAGCCGACCGGGGCCCGTGGCGGATGAGCAGTTCTTC.

The CDR3 here is CASIPERGDGLYTF. The CDR3 DNA follows: TGTGCCAGCATTCCTGAACGGGGGGACGGACTCTACACCTTC. The rearrangement uses TRBV2 and TRBJ1-2; D might be TRBD1 (5 bases). Deletions cut 7 bases from V and 10 bases from J, with 22 bases between. The CDR3 spans 14 residues. The germline CDR1 and CDR2 sequences are SNHLY and FYNNEI.

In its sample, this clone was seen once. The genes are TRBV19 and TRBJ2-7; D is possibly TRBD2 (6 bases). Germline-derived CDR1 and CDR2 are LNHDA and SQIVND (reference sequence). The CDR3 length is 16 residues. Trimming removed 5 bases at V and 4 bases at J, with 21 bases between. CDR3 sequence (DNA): TGTGCCAGTAGTTTGGGGCTAGCGCTCCTCCCTTACGAGCAGTACTTC. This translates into CASSLGLALLPYEQYF.

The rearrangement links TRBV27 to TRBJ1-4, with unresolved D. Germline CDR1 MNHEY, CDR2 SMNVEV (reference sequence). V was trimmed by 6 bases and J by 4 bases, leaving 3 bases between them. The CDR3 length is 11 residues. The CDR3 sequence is CASSHNEKLFF. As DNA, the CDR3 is TGTGCCAGCAGCCATAATGAAAAACTGTTTTTT. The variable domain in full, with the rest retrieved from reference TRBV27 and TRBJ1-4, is EAQVTQNPRYLITVTGKKLTVTCSQNMNHEYMSWYRQDPGLGLRQIYYSMNVEVTDKGDVPEGYKVSRKEKRNFPLILESPSPNQTSLYFCASSHNEKLFFGSGTQLSVL.

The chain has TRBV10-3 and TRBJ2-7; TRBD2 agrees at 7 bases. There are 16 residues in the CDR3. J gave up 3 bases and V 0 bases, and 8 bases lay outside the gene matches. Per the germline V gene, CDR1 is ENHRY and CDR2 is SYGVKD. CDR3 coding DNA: TGTGCCATCAGTGAGTCGGCAGGGACTACCCTCTACGAGCAGTACTTC. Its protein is CAISESAGTTLYEQYF.

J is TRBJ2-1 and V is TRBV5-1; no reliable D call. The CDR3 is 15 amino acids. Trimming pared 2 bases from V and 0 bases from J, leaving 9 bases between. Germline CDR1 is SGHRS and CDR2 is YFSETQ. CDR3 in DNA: TGCGCCAGCAGCTTCGAGAGTTTCTCCTACAATGAGCAGTTCTTC. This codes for CASSFESFSYNEQFF.

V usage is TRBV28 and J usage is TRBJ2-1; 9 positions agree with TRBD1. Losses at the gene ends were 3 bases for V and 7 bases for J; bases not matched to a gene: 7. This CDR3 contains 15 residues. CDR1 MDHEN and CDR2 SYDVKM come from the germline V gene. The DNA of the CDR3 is TGTGCCAGCAGTTTCGACAGGGGGTCCCAAAATGAGCAGTTCTTC. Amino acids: CASSFDRGSQNEQFF.

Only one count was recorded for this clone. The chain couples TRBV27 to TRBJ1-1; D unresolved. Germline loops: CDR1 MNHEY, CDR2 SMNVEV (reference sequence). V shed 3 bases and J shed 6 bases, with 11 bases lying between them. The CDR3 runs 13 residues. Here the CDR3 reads CASSLGESSEAFF. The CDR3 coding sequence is TGTGCCAGCAGTTTGGGCGAGAGTTCTGAAGCTTTCTTT.

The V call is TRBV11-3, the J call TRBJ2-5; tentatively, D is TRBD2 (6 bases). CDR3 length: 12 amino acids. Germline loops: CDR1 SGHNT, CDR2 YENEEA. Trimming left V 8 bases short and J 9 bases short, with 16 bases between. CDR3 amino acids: CASGTSSGAQYF. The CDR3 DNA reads TGTGCCAGCGGTACTAGCAGTGGGGCCCAGTACTTC.

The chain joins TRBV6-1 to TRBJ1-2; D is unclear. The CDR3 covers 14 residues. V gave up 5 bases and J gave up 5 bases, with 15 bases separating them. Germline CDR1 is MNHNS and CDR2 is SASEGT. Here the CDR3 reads CASSTATDIYGYTF. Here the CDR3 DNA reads TGTGCCAGCAGTACGGCAACAGATATTTATGGCTACACCTTC.

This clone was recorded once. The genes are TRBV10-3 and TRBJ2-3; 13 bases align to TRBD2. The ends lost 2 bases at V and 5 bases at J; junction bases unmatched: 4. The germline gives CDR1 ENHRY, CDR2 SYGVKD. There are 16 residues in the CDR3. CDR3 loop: CAISEERLAGGDTQYF. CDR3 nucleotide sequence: TGTGCCATCAGTGAGGAGAGACTAGCGGGGGGAGATACGCAGTATTTT.

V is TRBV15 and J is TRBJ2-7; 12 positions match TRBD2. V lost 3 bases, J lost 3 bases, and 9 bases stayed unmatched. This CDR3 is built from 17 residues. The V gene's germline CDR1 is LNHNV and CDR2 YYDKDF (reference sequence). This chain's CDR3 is CATSRENLAGGDYEQYF. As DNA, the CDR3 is TGTGCCACCAGCAGGGAAAATCTAGCGGGAGGGGACTACGAGCAGTACTTC.

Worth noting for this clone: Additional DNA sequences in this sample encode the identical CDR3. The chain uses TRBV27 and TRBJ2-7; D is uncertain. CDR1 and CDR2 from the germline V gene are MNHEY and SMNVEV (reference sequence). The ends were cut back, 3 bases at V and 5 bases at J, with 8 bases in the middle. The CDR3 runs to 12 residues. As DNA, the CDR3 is TGTGCCAGCAGTTTGGTTGGAGACGAGCAGTACTTC. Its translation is CASSLVGDEQYF.

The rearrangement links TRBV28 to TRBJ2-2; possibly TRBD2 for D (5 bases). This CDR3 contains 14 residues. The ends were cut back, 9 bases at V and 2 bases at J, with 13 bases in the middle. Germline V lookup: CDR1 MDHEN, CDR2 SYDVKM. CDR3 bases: TGTGCCAGGCGGGTGGGGAACAACACCGGGGAGCTGTTTTTT. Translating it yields CARRVGNNTGELFF.

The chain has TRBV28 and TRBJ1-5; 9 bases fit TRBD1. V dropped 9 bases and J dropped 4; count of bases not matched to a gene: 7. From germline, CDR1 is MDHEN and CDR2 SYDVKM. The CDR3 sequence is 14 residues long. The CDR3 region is CASETGGGNQPQHF. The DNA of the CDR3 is TGTGCCAGTGAGACAGGGGGGGGTAATCAGCCCCAGCATTTT.

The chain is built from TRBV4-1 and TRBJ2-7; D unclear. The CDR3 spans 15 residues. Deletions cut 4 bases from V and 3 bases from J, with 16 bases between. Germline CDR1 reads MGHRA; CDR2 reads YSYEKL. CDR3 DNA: TGCGCCAGCAGCCCCCTAGTAGGATTACGCTACGAGCAGTACTTC. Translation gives CASSPLVGLRYEQYF.

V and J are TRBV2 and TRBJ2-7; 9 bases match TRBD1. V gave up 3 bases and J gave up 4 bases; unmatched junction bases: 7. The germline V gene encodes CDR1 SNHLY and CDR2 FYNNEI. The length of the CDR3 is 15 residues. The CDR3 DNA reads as TGTGCCAGCAGTGACCCCGGGACAGGGACTTACGAGCAGTACTTC. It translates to CASSDPGTGTYEQYF.

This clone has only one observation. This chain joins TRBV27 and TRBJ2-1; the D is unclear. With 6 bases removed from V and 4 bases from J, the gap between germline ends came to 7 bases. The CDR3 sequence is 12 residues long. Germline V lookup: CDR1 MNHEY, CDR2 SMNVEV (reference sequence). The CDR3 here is CASRNQYNEQFF. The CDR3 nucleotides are TGTGCCAGCAGGAACCAGTACAATGAGCAGTTCTTC.

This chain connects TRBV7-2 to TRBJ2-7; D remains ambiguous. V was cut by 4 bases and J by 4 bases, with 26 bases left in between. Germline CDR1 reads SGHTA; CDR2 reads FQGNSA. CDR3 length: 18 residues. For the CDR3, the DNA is TGTGCCAGCAGCTCACCCGTCTTAATAGGCCGTGGTGGGTACGAGCAGTACTTC. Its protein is CASSSPVLIGRGGYEQYF.

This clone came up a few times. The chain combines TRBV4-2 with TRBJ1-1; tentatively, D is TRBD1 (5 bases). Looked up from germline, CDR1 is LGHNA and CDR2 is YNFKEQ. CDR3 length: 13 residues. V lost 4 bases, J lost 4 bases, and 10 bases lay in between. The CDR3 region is CASSPTGLTEAFF. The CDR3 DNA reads TGTGCCAGCAGCCCTACAGGTCTCACTGAAGCTTTCTTT.